The sequence of this T cell receptor (beta chain) was determined in a study of Graves' ophthalmopathy and Graves' hyperthyroidism. Study-level background: The blood sample was drawn at first diagnosis and before any treatment. General observations from the study: Ophthalmopathy progression was predicted by the model at 70.59% sensitivity and approximately 72% specificity.

The TCR beta CDR3 regions underwent amplification from RNA transcripts. HTBI primers served in a first-round RT-PCR, which a second-round multiplex PCR followed. TCRdb itself ran the multiplex PCR reads through MiXCR, one entry per CDR3 protein. The repertoire consists of about half a million distinct CDR3 sequences, with about an eighth occurring once and the leading ten covering 9.8%. The CDR3 consists of 11 residues. The germline V and J ends were trimmed by 4 bases and 6 bases, with 9 bases remaining between them. Germline CDR1 reads SQVTM; CDR2 reads ANQGSEA. Many counts were recorded for this clonotype. The antigen remains unidentified.

The sequencing sample was made of blood. This chain uses TRBV29-1 with TRBJ1-2; unclear D gene. This receptor was identified in a woman in her thirties with Graves' ophthalmopathy. In DNA form, the CDR3 reads TGCAGCGTTGTCTTTGGGGATGGCTACACCTTC. Amino acids: CSVVFGDGYTF.